This T cell receptor beta chain was recovered during a study of blood T cell repertoires in COVID-19. The wider study: There were acute and convalescent COVID-19 samples, and they came from the United States, Italy and Spain.

This clone appeared once. In germline, CDR1 is KGHSH, CDR2 LQKENI. This CDR3 contains 16 residues. Trimming left V 6 bases short and J 1 base short, with 16 bases between. TCRdb's copy holds only in-frame clones and misses some; the assay was immunoSEQ multiplex PCR. The profile shows tens of thousands of clones, roughly 86% of them singletons. The chain couples TRBV18 to TRBJ1-3; possibly TRBD1 for D (6 bases). The TCR was taken from a man between 60 and 75 years old with acute or convalescent COVID-19. Material for sequencing was peripheral blood. This chain's CDR3 is CASSPGTPFSGNTIYF. The CDR3, as DNA: TGTGCCAGCTCTCCCGGGACACCTTTTTCTGGAAACACCATATATTTT.